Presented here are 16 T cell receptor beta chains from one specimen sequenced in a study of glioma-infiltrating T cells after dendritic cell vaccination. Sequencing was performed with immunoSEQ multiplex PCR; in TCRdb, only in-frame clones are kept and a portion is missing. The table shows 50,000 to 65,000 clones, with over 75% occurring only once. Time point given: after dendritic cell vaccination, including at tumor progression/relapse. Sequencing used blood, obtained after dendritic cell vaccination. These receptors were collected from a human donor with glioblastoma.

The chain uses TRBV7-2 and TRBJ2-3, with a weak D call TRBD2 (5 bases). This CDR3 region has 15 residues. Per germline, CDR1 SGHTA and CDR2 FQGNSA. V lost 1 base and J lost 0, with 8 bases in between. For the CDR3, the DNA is TGTGCCAGCAGCTTAGATCGGGGTAGCACAGATACGCAGTATTTT. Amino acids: CASSLDRGSTDTQYF.

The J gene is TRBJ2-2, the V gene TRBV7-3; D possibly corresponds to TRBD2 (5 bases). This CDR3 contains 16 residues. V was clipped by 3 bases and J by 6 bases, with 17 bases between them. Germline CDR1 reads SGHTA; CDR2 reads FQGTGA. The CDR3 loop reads CASSFQPRTGAGELFF. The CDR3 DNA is TGTGCCAGCAGCTTCCAACCTCGTACCGGGGCCGGGGAGCTGTTTTTT.

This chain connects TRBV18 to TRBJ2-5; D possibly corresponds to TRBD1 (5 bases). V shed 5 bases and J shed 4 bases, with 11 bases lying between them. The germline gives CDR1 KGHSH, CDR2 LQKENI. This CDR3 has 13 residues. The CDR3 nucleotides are TGTGCCAGCTCAACGGGCAGGGCAGAGACCCAGTACTTC. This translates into CASSTGRAETQYF.

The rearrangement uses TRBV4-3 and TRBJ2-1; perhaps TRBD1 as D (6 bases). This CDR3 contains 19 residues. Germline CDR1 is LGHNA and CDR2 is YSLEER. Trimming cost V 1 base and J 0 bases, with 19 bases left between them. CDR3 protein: CASSQGVRLVRGSYNEQFF. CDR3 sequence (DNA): TGCGCCAGCAGCCAAGGGGTGAGACTGGTCAGGGGCTCCTACAATGAGCAGTTCTTC.

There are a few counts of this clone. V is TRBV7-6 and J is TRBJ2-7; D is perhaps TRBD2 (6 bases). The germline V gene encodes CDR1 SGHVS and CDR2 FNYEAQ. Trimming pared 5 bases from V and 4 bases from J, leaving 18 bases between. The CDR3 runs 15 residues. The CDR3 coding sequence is TGTGCCAGCAGCCTACAAAACGGTGGGGGGTACGAGCAGTACTTC. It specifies CASSLQNGGGYEQYF.

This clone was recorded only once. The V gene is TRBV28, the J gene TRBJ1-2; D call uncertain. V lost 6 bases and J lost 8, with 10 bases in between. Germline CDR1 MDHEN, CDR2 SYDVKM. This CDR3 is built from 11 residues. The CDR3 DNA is TGTGCCAGCAGCGGTCCCTTCGGCTACACCTTC. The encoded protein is CASSGPFGYTF.

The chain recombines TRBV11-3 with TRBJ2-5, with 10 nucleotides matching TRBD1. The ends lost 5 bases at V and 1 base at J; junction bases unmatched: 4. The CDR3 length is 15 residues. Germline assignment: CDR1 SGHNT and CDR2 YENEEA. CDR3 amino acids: CASSRRTGGQETQYF. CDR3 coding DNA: TGTGCCAGCAGCCGACGGACAGGGGGCCAAGAGACCCAGTACTTC.

Here the CDR3 DNA reads TGTGCCAGCAGCTTAGCCAGGGGAGGGGACACCATATATTTT. Amino acid sequence: CASSLARGGDTIYF. The chain couples TRBV13 to TRBJ1-3; tentatively, D is TRBD1 (6 bases). The V and J ends lost 1 base and 8 bases respectively, with 12 bases between them. The CDR3 consists of 14 residues. Germline CDR1 PRHDT, CDR2 FYEKMQ (reference sequence).

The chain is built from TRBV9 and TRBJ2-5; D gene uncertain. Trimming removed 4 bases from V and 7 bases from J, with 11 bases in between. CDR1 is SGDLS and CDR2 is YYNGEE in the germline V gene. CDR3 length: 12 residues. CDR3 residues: CASSPHPGTQYF. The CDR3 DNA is TGTGCCAGCAGCCCGCACCCAGGGACCCAGTACTTC.

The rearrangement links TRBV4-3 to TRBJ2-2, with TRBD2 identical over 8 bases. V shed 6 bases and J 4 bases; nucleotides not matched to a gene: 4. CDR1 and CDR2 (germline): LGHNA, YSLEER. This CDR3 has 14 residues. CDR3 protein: CASSSSGTTGELFF. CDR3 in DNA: TGCGCCAGCAGTAGTAGCGGGACCACCGGGGAGCTGTTTTTT.

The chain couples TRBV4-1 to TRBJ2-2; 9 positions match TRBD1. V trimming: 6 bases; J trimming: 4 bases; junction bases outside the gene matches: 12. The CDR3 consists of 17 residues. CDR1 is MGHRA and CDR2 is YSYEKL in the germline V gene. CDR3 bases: TGCGCCAGCAGACGAATAACAGGGGGCGAAGGCACCGGGGAGCTGTTTTTT. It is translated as CASRRITGGEGTGELFF.

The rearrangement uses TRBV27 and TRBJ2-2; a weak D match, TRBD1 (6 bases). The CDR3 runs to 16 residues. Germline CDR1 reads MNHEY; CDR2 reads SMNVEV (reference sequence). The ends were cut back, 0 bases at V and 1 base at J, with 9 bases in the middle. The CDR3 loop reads CASSLSFRGNTGELFF. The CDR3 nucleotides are TGTGCCAGCAGTTTATCATTCAGGGGGAACACCGGGGAGCTGTTTTTT.

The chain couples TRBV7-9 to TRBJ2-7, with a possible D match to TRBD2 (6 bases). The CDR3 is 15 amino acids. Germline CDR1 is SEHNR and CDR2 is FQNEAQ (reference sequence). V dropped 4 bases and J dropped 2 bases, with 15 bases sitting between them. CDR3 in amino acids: CASSSQRALTYEQYF. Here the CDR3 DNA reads TGTGCCAGCAGCTCGCAGCGGGCACTTACCTACGAGCAGTACTTC.

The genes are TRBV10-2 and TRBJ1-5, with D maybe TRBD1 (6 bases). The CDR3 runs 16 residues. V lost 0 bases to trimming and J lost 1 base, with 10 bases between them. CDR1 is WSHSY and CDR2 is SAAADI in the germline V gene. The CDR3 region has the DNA TGCGCCAGCAGTGAGTCCAGGGGTGCGAGCAATCAGCCCCAGCATTTT. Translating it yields CASSESRGASNQPQHF.

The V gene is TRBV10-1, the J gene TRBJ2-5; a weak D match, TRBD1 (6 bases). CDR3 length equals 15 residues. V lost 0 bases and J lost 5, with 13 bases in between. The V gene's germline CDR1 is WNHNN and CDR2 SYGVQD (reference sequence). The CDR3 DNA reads TGCGCCAGCAGTGAGTCGATCACAGGGAAGGAGACCCAGTACTTC. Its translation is CASSESITGKETQYF.

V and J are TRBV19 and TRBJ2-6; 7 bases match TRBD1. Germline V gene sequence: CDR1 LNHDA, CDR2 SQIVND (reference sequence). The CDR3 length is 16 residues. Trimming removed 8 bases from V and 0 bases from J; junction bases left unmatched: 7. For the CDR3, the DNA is TGTGCCAGTCGACAGGGCCAAGCCTCTGGGGCCAACGTCCTGACTTTC. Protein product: CASRQGQASGANVLTF.